The rows below give T cell receptor beta chains drawn from one sample of a study of T-cell reconstitution after alpha-beta-depleted transplantation in children. TCRdb passed the PCR reads through MiXCR, listing each CDR3 protein once. The table includes about 590,000 distinct CDR3 sequences, about an eighth detected once. The sequenced sample was PBMCs, mostly from graft donor cells, obtained 360 days after TCRalphabeta/CD19-depleted stem cell transplant. All receptors come from a male patient between 5 and 17 years old who had a stem cell transplant for acute myeloid leukemia, so the T cells may come from the graft donor. Both conserved end residues are trimmed from each CDR3. The D gene is left open where the match is weak.

TRBV14	TRBJ2-1	TRBD2	ASSQDDSGRSNEQF
TRBV12-3/TRBV12-4	TRBJ1-5	TRBD1	ASSLGTGGDQPQH
TRBV6-5	TRBJ2-3	NA	ASSYSSSPRPSTDTQY
TRBV20-1	TRBJ2-5	TRBD2	SARGVLAGALETQY
TRBV12-3/TRBV12-4	TRBJ2-1	NA	ASSSGKPINEQF
TRBV20-1	TRBJ2-3	TRBD2	SAVGLAYTDTQY
TRBV27	TRBJ2-5	NA	ASRVIGGETQY
TRBV5-1	TRBJ2-3	NA	ASSLDPGPLGDTQY
TRBV4-1	TRBJ2-7	TRBD1	ASSLNLDRGWSSYEQY
TRBV12-3/TRBV12-4	TRBJ2-7	TRBD1	ASSADRGHSYEQY
TRBV12-3/TRBV12-4	TRBJ2-7	NA	ASSFAGYDYEQY
TRBV3-1	TRBJ2-5	TRBD2	ASSQEGAGVWETQY
TRBV7-9	TRBJ2-5	NA	ASIEVGVEETLY
TRBV5-1	TRBJ2-1	TRBD2	ASSPPASGRISYNEQF
TRBV6-5	TRBJ1-2	TRBD1	ASSYSGRRGTGDYGYT
TRBV20-1	TRBJ2-7	NA	SGRGPVYEQY
TRBV29-1	TRBJ2-7	TRBD2	SVATLAGGPDEQY
TRBV15	TRBJ2-2	NA	ATSRDHPGRATGELF
TRBV29-1	TRBJ2-7	NA	SVRQRGSSYEQY
TRBV6-5	TRBJ1-5	TRBD1	ASSRMTGAPNQPQH
TRBV28	TRBJ1-2	NA	ASISERYGYT
TRBV6-1	TRBJ2-5	NA	ASRGAAVQETQY
TRBV4-3	TRBJ1-1	NA	ASSQGSSGRTEAF
TRBV28	TRBJ2-5	NA	ASSLEGLETQY
TRBV20-1	TRBJ2-3	NA	SATGGRIESTDTQY
TRBV20-1	TRBJ2-7	NA	SAEKLDEQY
TRBV3-1	TRBJ1-1	TRBD1	ASSPTGLTEAF
TRBV5-1	TRBJ2-5	NA	ASSLEEGETQY
TRBV7-3	TRBJ2-1	NA	ASSLLNGVGSYNEQF